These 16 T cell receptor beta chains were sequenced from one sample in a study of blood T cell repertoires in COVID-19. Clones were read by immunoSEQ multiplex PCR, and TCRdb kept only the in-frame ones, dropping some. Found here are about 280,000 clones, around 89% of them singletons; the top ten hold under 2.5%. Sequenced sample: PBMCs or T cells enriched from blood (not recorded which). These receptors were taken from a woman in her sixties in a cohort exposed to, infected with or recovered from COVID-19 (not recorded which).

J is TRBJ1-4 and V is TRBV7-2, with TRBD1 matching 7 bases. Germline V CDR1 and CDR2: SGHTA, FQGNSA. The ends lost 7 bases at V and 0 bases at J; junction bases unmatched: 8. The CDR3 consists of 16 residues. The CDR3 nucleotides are TGTGCCAGCACACAGGGGAGGAGGGCAACTAATGAAAAACTGTTTTTT. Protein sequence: CASTQGRRATNEKLFF.

The CDR3 coding sequence is TGTGCCAGCAGTCCACGGACAGAGACTAACTATCAGCCCCAGCATTTT. This encodes CASSPRTETNYQPQHF. This chain links TRBV27 with TRBJ1-5; a weak D match, TRBD1 (6 bases). CDR1 and CDR2 from the germline V gene are MNHEY and SMNVEV (reference sequence). The germline V and J ends were trimmed by 5 bases and 5 bases, with 19 bases remaining between them. This CDR3 has 16 amino acids.

DNA for the CDR3: TGTGCCAGCAGCTTTGTTAGCCAGACCGGGACTAGCGGGAGGACCTACGAGCAGTACTTC. Protein: CASSFVSQTGTSGRTYEQYF. The genes are TRBV7-3 and TRBJ2-7, with 15 bases identical to TRBD2. From germline, CDR1 is SGHTA and CDR2 FQGTGA. This CDR3 is built from 20 residues. Trimming took 3 bases from V and 2 from J; bases not matched to a gene: 14.

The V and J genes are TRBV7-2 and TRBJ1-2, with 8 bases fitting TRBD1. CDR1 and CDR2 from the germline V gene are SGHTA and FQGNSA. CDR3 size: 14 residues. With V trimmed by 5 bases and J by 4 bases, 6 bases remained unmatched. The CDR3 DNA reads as TGTGCCAGCAGCGGGAGACAGGGGACCTATGGCTACACCTTC. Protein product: CASSGRQGTYGYTF.

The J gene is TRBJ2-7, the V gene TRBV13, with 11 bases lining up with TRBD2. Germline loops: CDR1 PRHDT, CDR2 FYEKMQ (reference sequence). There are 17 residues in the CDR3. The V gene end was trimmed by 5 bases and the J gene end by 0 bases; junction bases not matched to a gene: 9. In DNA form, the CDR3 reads TGTGCCAGCAGCCGGACTAGCGGGCTTAAGAGCTCCTACGAGCAGTACTTC. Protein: CASSRTSGLKSSYEQYF. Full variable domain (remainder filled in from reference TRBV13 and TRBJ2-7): AAGVIQSPRHLIKEKRETATLKCYPIPRHDTVYWYQQGPGQDPQFLISFYEKMQSDKGSIPDRFSAQQFSDYHSELNMSSLELGDSALYFCASSRTSGLKSSYEQYFGPGTRLTVT.

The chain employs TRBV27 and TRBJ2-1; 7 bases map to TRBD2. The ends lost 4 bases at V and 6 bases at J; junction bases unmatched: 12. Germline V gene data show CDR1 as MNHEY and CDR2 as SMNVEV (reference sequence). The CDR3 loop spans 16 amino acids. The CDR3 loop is CASSWWRETRPNEQFF. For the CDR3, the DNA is TGTGCCAGCAGTTGGTGGCGGGAGACTCGCCCCAATGAGCAGTTCTTC.

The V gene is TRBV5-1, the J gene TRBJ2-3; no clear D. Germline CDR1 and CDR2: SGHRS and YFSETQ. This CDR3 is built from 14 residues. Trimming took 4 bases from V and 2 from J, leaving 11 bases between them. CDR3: CASSQRADTDTQYF. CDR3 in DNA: TGCGCCAGCAGCCAACGAGCCGACACAGATACGCAGTATTTT.

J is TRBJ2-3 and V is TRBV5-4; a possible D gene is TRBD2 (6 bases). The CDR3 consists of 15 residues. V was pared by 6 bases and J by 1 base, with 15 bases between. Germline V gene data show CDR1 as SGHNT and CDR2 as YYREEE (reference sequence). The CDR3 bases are TGTGCCAGCACCGCCGGGGGTGCGGGCACAGATACGCAGTATTTT. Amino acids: CASTAGGAGTDTQYF.

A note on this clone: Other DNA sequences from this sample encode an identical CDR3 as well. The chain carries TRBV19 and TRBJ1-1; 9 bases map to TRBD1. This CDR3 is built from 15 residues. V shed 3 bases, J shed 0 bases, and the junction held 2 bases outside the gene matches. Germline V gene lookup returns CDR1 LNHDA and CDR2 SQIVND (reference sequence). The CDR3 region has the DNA TGTGCCAGTAGTATTGGGACAGGGATGAACACTGAAGCTTTCTTT. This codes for CASSIGTGMNTEAFF.

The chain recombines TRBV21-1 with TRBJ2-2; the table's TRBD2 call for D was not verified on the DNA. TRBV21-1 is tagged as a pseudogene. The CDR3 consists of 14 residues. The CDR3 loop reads CASTKRGYPGELFF. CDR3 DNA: TGTGCCAGCACCAAGCGGGGGTACCCCGGGGAGCTGTTTTTT.

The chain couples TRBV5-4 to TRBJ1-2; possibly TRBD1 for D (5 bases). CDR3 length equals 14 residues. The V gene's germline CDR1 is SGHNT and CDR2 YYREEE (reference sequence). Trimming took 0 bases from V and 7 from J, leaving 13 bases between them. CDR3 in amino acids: CASSLVRGGTGYTF. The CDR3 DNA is TGTGCCAGCAGCTTGGTTAGGGGCGGGACTGGCTACACCTTC.

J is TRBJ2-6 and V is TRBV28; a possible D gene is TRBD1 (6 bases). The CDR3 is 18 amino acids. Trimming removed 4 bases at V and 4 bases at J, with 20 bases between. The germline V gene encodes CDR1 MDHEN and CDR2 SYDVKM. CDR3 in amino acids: CASSSVLTTGSGANVLTF. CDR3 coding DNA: TGTGCCAGCAGTTCTGTACTTACCACAGGGAGCGGGGCCAACGTCCTGACTTTC. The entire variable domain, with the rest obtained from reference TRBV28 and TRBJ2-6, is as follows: DVKVTQSSRYLVKRTGEKVFLECVQDMDHENMFWYRQDPGLGLRLIYFSYDVKMKEKGDIPEGYSVSREKKERFSLILESASTNQTSMYLCASSSVLTTGSGANVLTFGAGSRLTVL.

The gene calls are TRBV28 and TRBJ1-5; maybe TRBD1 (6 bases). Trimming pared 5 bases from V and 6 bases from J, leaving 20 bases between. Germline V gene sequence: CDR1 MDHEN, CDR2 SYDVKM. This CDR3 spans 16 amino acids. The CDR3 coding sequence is TGTGCCAGCAGTACCTCCTGGGGGCGACGGAGTCAGCCCCAGCATTTT. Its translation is CASSTSWGRRSQPQHF.

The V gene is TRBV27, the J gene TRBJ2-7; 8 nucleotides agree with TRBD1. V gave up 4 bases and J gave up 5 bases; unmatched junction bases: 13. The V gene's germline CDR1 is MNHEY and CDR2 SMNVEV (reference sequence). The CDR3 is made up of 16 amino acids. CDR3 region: CASSSQFWTGPHEQYF. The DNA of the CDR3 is TGTGCCAGCAGTTCCCAATTCTGGACAGGGCCCCACGAGCAGTACTTC.

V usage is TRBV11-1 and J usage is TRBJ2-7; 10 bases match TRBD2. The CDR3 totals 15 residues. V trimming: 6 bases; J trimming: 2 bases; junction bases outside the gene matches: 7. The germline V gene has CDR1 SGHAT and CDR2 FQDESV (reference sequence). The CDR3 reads CASRSGTSVAYEQYF. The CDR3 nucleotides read TGTGCCAGCAGGAGCGGGACTAGCGTTGCCTACGAGCAGTACTTC.

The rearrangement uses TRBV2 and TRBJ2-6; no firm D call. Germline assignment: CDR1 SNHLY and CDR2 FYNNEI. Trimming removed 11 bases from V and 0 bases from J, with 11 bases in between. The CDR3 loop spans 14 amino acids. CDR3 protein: CARDFASGANVLTF. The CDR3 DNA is TGTGCCCGCGATTTCGCCTCTGGGGCCAACGTCCTGACTTTC.